What follows describes a single TCR beta chain. V lost 2 bases, J lost 2 bases, and 13 bases lay in between. This CDR3 region has 15 residues. Germline V gives CDR1 SGHNT, CDR2 YYREEE (reference sequence). The data are from a study of blood T cell repertoires in COVID-19. TCRdb keeps only in-frame clones here, not all; method: immunoSEQ multiplex PCR. The sample yields approximately 300,000 clones, 88% seen once. The clonotype was recovered from a woman aged 30 to 39 with COVID-19, enrolled during active disease. V gene TRBV5-4 combines with J gene TRBJ1-2, with D possibly matching TRBD1 (6 bases). The sequencing input was peripheral blood. The CDR3 coding sequence is TGTGCCAGCAGCTTTACCACAGGGACCAACTATGGCTACACCTTC. It is translated as CASSFTTGTNYGYTF.